These T cell receptor beta chains were read from a single sample in a study of cytomegalovirus exposure and HLA in healthy donors. Generated by immunoSEQ multiplex PCR, the TCRdb table keeps only in-frame clones and is missing some. The data contain 120,000 or so clones, more than 85% of them singletons. Sequencing was carried out using PBMCs. These receptors all stem from a man between 18 and 29 years old in good health and CMV-seropositive. Both conserved end residues are part of each CDR3. Fields, in order: V gene, D gene, J gene, clone size, CDR3 protein, CDR3 DNA. D genes are given only for firm matches. Not every row has a clone size; where given, it reads once, few, many or a size class.

V gene: TRBV7-8; D gene: TRBD2; J gene: TRBJ2-7; clone size: .; CDR3 protein: CASSLNGGSSYEQYF; CDR3 DNA: TGTGCCAGCAGCTTAAACGGGGGGAGCTCCTACGAGCAGTACTTC
V gene: TRBV10-1; D gene: .; J gene: TRBJ2-7; clone size: .; CDR3 protein: CASRQGNGPYEQYF; CDR3 DNA: TGCGCCAGCCGCCAGGGGAACGGACCCTACGAGCAGTACTTC
V gene: TRBV6-5; D gene: .; J gene: TRBJ2-7; clone size: .; CDR3 protein: CASSSTEGAYEQYF; CDR3 DNA: TGTGCCAGCAGCTCTACGGAGGGAGCTTACGAGCAGTACTTC
V gene: TRBV28; D gene: .; J gene: TRBJ1-5; clone size: .; CDR3 protein: CASRPSRGSQPQHF; CDR3 DNA: TGTGCCAGCAGACCCTCCCGGGGGTCTCAGCCCCAGCATTTT
V gene: TRBV11-2; D gene: .; J gene: TRBJ2-5; clone size: .; CDR3 protein: CASSSGETQYF; CDR3 DNA: TGTGCCAGCAGTTCCGGGGAGACCCAGTACTTC
V gene: TRBV7-6; D gene: TRBD1; J gene: TRBJ1-4; clone size: .; CDR3 protein: CASSARQGGGEKLFF; CDR3 DNA: TGTGCCAGCAGCGCGAGACAGGGTGGGGGTGAAAAACTGTTTTTT
V gene: TRBV7-2; D gene: TRBD1; J gene: TRBJ1-2; clone size: .; CDR3 protein: CASSSGQGFGYTF; CDR3 DNA: TGTGCCAGCAGCTCGGGACAGGGCTTTGGCTACACCTTC
V gene: TRBV19; D gene: .; J gene: TRBJ2-5; clone size: once; CDR3 protein: CASNGVGFQETQYF; CDR3 DNA: TGTGCCAGTAACGGGGTGGGGTTTCAAGAGACCCAGTACTTC
V gene: TRBV6-5; D gene: .; J gene: TRBJ1-4; clone size: .; CDR3 protein: CASSLEWGRGEKLFF; CDR3 DNA: TGTGCCAGCTCCCTGGAATGGGGGCGCGGTGAAAAACTGTTTTTT
V gene: TRBV9; D gene: .; J gene: TRBJ1-3; clone size: .; CDR3 protein: CASSVGTIGDTIYF; CDR3 DNA: TGTGCCAGCAGCGTAGGGACAATAGGTGACACCATATATTTT
V gene: TRBV5-6; D gene: .; J gene: TRBJ2-5; clone size: .; CDR3 protein: CASSPHARFQETQYF; CDR3 DNA: TGTGCCAGCAGCCCTCACGCGAGGTTCCAAGAGACCCAGTACTTC
V gene: TRBV15; D gene: TRBD1; J gene: TRBJ2-3; clone size: .; CDR3 protein: CATSRDRSTGVDTQYF; CDR3 DNA: TGTGCCACCAGCAGAGATAGATCGACAGGGGTAGATACGCAGTATTTT
V gene: TRBV18; D gene: .; J gene: TRBJ2-1; clone size: .; CDR3 protein: CASSPPGSLSYNEQFF; CDR3 DNA: TGTGCCAGCTCACCTCCCGGGTCCCTCTCCTACAATGAGCAGTTCTTC
V gene: TRBV21-1; D gene: .; J gene: TRBJ2-5; clone size: .; CDR3 protein: CAVGSSETQYF; CDR3 DNA: TGTGCCGTAGGTAGTAGCGAGACCCAGTACTTC
V gene: TRBV29-1; D gene: .; J gene: TRBJ2-7; clone size: .; CDR3 protein: CSVEEAGGEQYF; CDR3 DNA: TGCAGCGTTGAAGAGGCCGGCGGGGAGCAGTACTTC
V gene: TRBV28; D gene: TRBD2; J gene: TRBJ2-3; clone size: .; CDR3 protein: CASKTTGGGNTQYF; CDR3 DNA: TGTGCCAGCAAAACCACGGGGGGTGGAAATACGCAGTATTTT
V gene: TRBV5-4; D gene: TRBD2; J gene: TRBJ2-3; clone size: .; CDR3 protein: CASSPTSALPSQTDTQYF; CDR3 DNA: TGTGCCAGCAGCCCTACTAGCGCCCTACCCTCTCAAACAGATACGCAGTATTTT
V gene: TRBV5-8; D gene: .; J gene: TRBJ2-3; clone size: .; CDR3 protein: CASSPGFWADTQYF; CDR3 DNA: TGTGCCAGCAGTCCGGGATTTTGGGCAGATACGCAGTATTTT
V gene: TRBV7-6; D gene: TRBD1; J gene: TRBJ2-4; clone size: once; CDR3 protein: CASSLRGWTGSKNIQYF; CDR3 DNA: TGTGCCAGCAGCCTAAGAGGTTGGACAGGGTCCAAAAACATTCAGTACTTC
V gene: TRBV5-1; D gene: TRBD1; J gene: TRBJ2-2; clone size: .; CDR3 protein: CASSDRGLGELFF; CDR3 DNA: TGCGCCAGCAGCGACAGGGGGCTCGGGGAGCTGTTTTTT
V gene: TRBV27; D gene: .; J gene: TRBJ1-1; clone size: .; CDR3 protein: CASRTTSTGNTEAFF; CDR3 DNA: TGTGCCAGCAGGACTACATCGACAGGGAACACTGAAGCTTTCTTT
V gene: TRBV11-2; D gene: TRBD2; J gene: TRBJ2-1; clone size: once; CDR3 protein: CASSLDRRGAYNEQFF; CDR3 DNA: TGTGCCAGCAGCTTAGATAGGCGGGGGGCGTACAATGAGCAGTTCTTC
V gene: TRBV6-1; D gene: .; J gene: TRBJ2-2; clone size: .; CDR3 protein: CASSRENTGELFF; CDR3 DNA: TGTGCCAGCAGCAGGGAGAACACCGGGGAGCTGTTTTTT
V gene: TRBV18; D gene: .; J gene: TRBJ2-1; clone size: .; CDR3 protein: CASSPARPNEQFF; CDR3 DNA: TGTGCCAGCTCCCCGGCGCGGCCCAATGAGCAGTTCTTC
V gene: TRBV5-4; D gene: .; J gene: TRBJ2-7; clone size: .; CDR3 protein: CASSTGTYYEQYF; CDR3 DNA: TGTGCCAGCAGCACCGGGACTTACTACGAGCAGTACTTC
V gene: TRBV7-9; D gene: TRBD1; J gene: TRBJ1-6; clone size: medium-sized; CDR3 protein: CASSPNRGLPLHF; CDR3 DNA: TGTGCCAGCAGCCCAAACAGGGGTTTACCCCTCCACTTT
V gene: TRBV6-6; D gene: .; J gene: TRBJ1-2; clone size: .; CDR3 protein: CASSYSNREGYTF; CDR3 DNA: TGTGCCAGCAGTTACTCGAACAGGGAGGGCTACACCTTC
V gene: TRBV7-2; D gene: TRBD2; J gene: TRBJ2-3; clone size: .; CDR3 protein: CASSSQRGGGDTQYF; CDR3 DNA: TGTGCCAGCAGCTCCCAGCGGGGGGGAGGAGATACGCAGTATTTT
V gene: TRBV6-1; D gene: TRBD1; J gene: TRBJ2-1; clone size: .; CDR3 protein: CASAAGTAANEQFF; CDR3 DNA: TGTGCCAGCGCCGCCGGGACAGCCGCCAATGAGCAGTTCTTC
V gene: TRBV12-2; D gene: .; J gene: TRBJ2-2; clone size: .; CDR3 protein: CASSGQGSTGELFF; CDR3 DNA: TGTGCAAGTTCAGGACAGGGGTCCACCGGGGAGCTGTTTTTT
V gene: TRBV28; D gene: .; J gene: TRBJ1-1; clone size: .; CDR3 protein: CASSLSYSEGRTEAFF; CDR3 DNA: TGTGCCAGCAGTCTGTCATATTCCGAGGGCCGGACTGAAGCTTTCTTT
V gene: TRBV5-4; D gene: TRBD2; J gene: TRBJ2-5; clone size: .; CDR3 protein: CASSTGTSGGYETQYF; CDR3 DNA: TGTGCCAGCAGCACAGGGACTAGCGGGGGCTACGAGACCCAGTACTTC
V gene: TRBV4-1; D gene: .; J gene: TRBJ1-4; clone size: .; CDR3 protein: CASSQAIPGTSREKLFF; CDR3 DNA: TGCGCCAGCAGCCAAGCAATACCCGGGACATCGCGTGAAAAACTGTTTTTT
V gene: TRBV6-1; D gene: .; J gene: TRBJ2-1; clone size: once; CDR3 protein: CASKGQSSYNEQFF; CDR3 DNA: TGTGCCAGCAAAGGACAGAGCTCCTACAATGAGCAGTTCTTC
V gene: TRBV2; D gene: TRBD2; J gene: TRBJ2-3; clone size: once; CDR3 protein: CASSGRGGGTDTQYF; CDR3 DNA: TGTGCCAGCAGTGGGCGGGGGGGCGGGACAGATACGCAGTATTTT
V gene: TRBV5-4; D gene: .; J gene: TRBJ2-5; clone size: .; CDR3 protein: CASSLQGFKETQYF; CDR3 DNA: TGTGCCAGCAGCTTACAGGGTTTCAAAGAGACCCAGTACTTC
V gene: TRBV18; D gene: .; J gene: TRBJ2-1; clone size: .; CDR3 protein: CASSPSVDRDSYNVRFF; CDR3 DNA: TGTGCCAGCTCACCAAGTGTGGACAGAGACTCCTACAATGTAAGGTTCTTC
V gene: TRBV11-2; D gene: .; J gene: TRBJ2-3; clone size: .; CDR3 protein: CASSSVRGATDTQYF; CDR3 DNA: TGTGCCAGCAGTTCTGTCCGGGGGGCCACAGATACGCAGTATTTT
V gene: TRBV6-6; D gene: TRBD1; J gene: TRBJ1-5; clone size: .; CDR3 protein: CASSNGVGQPNQPQHF; CDR3 DNA: TGTGCCAGCAGCAACGGGGTGGGACAGCCTAATCAGCCCCAGCATTTT
V gene: TRBV6-5; D gene: TRBD1; J gene: TRBJ2-7; clone size: .; CDR3 protein: CASSQGDEQYF; CDR3 DNA: TGTGCCAGCAGTCAGGGGGACGAGCAGTACTTC
V gene: TRBV5-1; D gene: TRBD2; J gene: TRBJ2-7; clone size: .; CDR3 protein: CASSRRGDEQYF; CDR3 DNA: TGCGCCAGCAGCCGTCGGGGGGACGAGCAGTACTTC
V gene: TRBV4-2; D gene: .; J gene: TRBJ2-5; clone size: .; CDR3 protein: CASSQEASYETQYF; CDR3 DNA: TGTGCCAGCAGCCAAGAAGCTAGCTATGAGACCCAGTACTTC
V gene: TRBV6-1; D gene: .; J gene: TRBJ1-1; clone size: .; CDR3 protein: CASSEARTEAFF; CDR3 DNA: TGTGCCAGCAGTGAAGCGAGGACTGAAGCTTTCTTT
V gene: TRBV6-5; D gene: .; J gene: TRBJ1-6; clone size: .; CDR3 protein: CASKNLGDSPLHF; CDR3 DNA: TGTGCCAGCAAAAACCTAGGGGATTCACCCCTCCACTTT
V gene: TRBV19; D gene: TRBD1; J gene: TRBJ1-5; clone size: once; CDR3 protein: CASRAQGGGNQPQHF; CDR3 DNA: TGTGCCAGTAGGGCACAGGGGGGGGGCAATCAGCCCCAGCATTTT
V gene: TRBV10-3; D gene: TRBD1; J gene: TRBJ2-7; clone size: .; CDR3 protein: CATGRGQDEQYF; CDR3 DNA: TGTGCCACCGGTAGGGGGCAAGATGAGCAGTACTTC
V gene: TRBV25-1; D gene: TRBD1; J gene: TRBJ1-1; clone size: .; CDR3 protein: CATQDSQGLAEAFF; CDR3 DNA: TGTGCCACCCAAGACTCACAGGGGCTCGCTGAAGCTTTCTTT
V gene: TRBV15; D gene: TRBD2; J gene: TRBJ2-1; clone size: .; CDR3 protein: CATSTGLAGGQWQFF; CDR3 DNA: TGTGCCACCAGCACCGGACTAGCGGGGGGGCAATGGCAGTTCTTC
V gene: TRBV14; D gene: TRBD1; J gene: TRBJ1-2; clone size: .; CDR3 protein: CASSQYTGGAEGYTF; CDR3 DNA: TGTGCCAGCAGCCAGTATACAGGGGGCGCAGAAGGCTACACCTTC
V gene: TRBV19; D gene: TRBD2; J gene: TRBJ2-1; clone size: .; CDR3 protein: CASSSGGLNEQFF; CDR3 DNA: TGTGCCAGTAGCTCGGGGGGGCTAAATGAGCAGTTCTTC
V gene: TRBV12-5; D gene: TRBD2; J gene: TRBJ2-3; clone size: .; CDR3 protein: CASGLVRSRAGPSTDTQYF; CDR3 DNA: TGTGCTAGTGGTTTGGTACGTAGTCGAGCGGGGCCTAGCACAGATACGCAGTATTTT
V gene: TRBV28; D gene: .; J gene: TRBJ2-7; clone size: .; CDR3 protein: CASSGQSRGKGARYF; CDR3 DNA: TGTGCCAGCAGTGGCCAATCCAGGGGTAAGGGAGCGAGGTACTTC
V gene: TRBV6-1; D gene: TRBD1; J gene: TRBJ1-2; clone size: few; CDR3 protein: CASSEGQSGYTF; CDR3 DNA: TGTGCCAGCAGTGAGGGACAGTCCGGCTACACCTTC
V gene: TRBV27; D gene: TRBD2; J gene: TRBJ2-1; clone size: once; CDR3 protein: CACKRGSYNEQFF; CDR3 DNA: TGTGCCTGCAAGCGGGGTTCCTACAATGAGCAGTTCTTC
V gene: TRBV6-4; D gene: TRBD1; J gene: TRBJ2-3; clone size: .; CDR3 protein: CASSDSQDRGSTDTQYF; CDR3 DNA: TGTGCCAGCAGTGACTCCCAGGACAGGGGTAGCACAGATACGCAGTATTTT